This T cell receptor (beta chain) is from a study of CD8 T cells in ankylosing spondylitis. Trimming at V came to 6 bases and at J to 7 bases, leaving 8 bases not matched to a gene. CDR1 DFQATT and CDR2 SNEGSKA come from the germline V gene (reference sequence). This CDR3 contains 14 residues. Whole-study results and caveats: Clones linked with disease were CD8+ and fairly uncommon in the peripheral blood. In synovial fluid and blood from reactive arthritis, some motif variants were previously reported. According to the report, clones linked to the disease were significantly enriched in matched synovial fluid samples taken from ankylosing spondylitis patients.

A note on this clonotype: Its antigen is not identified.

Making use of molecular barcodes, quantitative 5'-RACE generated TCR beta libraries. TCRdb re-called the 5' RACE reads through MiXCR, storing one row per CDR3 protein. The table shows approximately 17,000 distinct CDR3 sequences, with 8% to 9% occurring only once. The chain combines TRBV20-1 with TRBJ2-1; 11 nucleotides align to TRBD2. Sequencing was done on a sample of blood. This TCR came from a male donor with ankylosing spondylitis or in good health (not recorded which). DNA of the CDR3: TGCAGTGCCCAGCCCGGACTAGCGGGTAATGAGCAGTTCTTC. The encoded protein is CSAQPGLAGNEQFF.